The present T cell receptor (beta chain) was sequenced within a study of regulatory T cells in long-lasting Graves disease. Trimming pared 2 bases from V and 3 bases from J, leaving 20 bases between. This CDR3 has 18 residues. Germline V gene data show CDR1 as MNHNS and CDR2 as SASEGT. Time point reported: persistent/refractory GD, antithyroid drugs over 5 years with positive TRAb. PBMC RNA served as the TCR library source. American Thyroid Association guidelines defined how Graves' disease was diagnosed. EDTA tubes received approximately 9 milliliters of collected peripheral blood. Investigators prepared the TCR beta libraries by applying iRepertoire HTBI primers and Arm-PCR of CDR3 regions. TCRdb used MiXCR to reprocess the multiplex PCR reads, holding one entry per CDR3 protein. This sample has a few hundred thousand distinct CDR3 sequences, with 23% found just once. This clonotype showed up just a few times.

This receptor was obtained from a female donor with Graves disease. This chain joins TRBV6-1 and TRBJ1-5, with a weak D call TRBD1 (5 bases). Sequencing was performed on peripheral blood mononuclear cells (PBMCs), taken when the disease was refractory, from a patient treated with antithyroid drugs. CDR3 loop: CASSEKGEGAFFNQPQHF. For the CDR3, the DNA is TGTGCCAGCAGTGAAAAAGGGGAGGGAGCCTTCTTCAATCAGCCCCAGCATTTT.